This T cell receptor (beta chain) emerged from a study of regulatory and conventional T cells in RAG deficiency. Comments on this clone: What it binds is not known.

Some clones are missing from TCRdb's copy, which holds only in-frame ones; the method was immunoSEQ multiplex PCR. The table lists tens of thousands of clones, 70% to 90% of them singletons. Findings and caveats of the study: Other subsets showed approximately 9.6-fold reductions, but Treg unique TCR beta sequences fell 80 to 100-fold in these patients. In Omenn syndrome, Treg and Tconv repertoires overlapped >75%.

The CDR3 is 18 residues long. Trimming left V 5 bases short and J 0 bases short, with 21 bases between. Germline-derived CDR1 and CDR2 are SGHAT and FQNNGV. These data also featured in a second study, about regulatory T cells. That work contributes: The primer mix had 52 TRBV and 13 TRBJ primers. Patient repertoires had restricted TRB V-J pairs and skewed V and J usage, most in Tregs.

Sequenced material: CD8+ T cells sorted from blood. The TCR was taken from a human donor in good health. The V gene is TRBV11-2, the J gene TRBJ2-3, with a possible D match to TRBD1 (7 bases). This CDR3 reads CASSHHTDRDSSTDTQYF. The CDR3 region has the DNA TGTGCCAGCAGCCATCATACTGACAGGGACTCTAGCACAGATACGCAGTATTTT.